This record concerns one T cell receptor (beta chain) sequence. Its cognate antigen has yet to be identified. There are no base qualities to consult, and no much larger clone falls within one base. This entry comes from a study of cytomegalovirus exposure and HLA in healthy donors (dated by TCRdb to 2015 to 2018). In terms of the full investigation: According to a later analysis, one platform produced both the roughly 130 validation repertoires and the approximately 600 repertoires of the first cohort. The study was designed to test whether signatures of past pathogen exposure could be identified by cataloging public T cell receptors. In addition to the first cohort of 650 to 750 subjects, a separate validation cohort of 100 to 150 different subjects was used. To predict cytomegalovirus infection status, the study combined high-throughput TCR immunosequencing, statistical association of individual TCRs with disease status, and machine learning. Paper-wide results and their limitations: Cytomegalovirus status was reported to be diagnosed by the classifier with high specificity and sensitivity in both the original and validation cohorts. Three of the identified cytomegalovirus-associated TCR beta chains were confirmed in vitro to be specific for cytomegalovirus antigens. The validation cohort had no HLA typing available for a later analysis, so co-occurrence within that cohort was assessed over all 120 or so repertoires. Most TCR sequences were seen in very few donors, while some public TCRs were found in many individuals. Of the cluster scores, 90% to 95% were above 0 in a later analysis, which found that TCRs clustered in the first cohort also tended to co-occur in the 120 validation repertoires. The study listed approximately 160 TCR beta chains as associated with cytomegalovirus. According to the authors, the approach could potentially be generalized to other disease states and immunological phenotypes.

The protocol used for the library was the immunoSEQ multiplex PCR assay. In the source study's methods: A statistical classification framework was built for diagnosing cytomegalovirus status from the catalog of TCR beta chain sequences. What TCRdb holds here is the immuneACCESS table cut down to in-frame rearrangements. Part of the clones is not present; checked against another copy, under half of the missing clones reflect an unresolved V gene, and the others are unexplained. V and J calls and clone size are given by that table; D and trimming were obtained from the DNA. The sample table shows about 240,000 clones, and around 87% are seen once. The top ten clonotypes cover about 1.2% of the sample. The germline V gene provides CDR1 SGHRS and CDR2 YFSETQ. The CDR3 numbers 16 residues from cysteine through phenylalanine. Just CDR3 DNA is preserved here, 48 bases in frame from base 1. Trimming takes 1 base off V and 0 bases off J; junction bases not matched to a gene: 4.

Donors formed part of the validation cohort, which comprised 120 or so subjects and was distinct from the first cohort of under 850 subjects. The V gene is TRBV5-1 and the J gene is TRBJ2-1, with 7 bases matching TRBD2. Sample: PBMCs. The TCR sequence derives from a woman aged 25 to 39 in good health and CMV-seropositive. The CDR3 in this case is CASSLSGGGSYNEQFF. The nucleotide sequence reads TGCGCCAGCAGCTTGTCGGGCGGGGGCTCCTACAATGAGCAGTTCTTC.